The 15 T cell receptor beta chains in this list originate from one sample, sequenced in a study of cutaneous CD30+ T cell lymphoproliferative disorder and hepatitis E. TCRdb's table, derived via immunoSEQ multiplex PCR, lists solely in-frame clones and lacks some. The repertoire holds fewer than 8,000 clones, about 76% seen once, with under 1.3% in the top ten. Sequenced sample: blood. The origin of the receptors is a human donor with a cutaneous T cell lymphoproliferative disorder associated with hepatitis E virus.

The chain is built from TRBV5-4 and TRBJ2-4, with D unclear. In germline, CDR1 is SGHNT, CDR2 YYREEE (reference sequence). The CDR3 is 13 amino acids. V was trimmed by 0 bases and J by 5 bases, leaving 6 bases between them. The DNA for the CDR3 is TGTGCCAGCAGCTTGGCTTTGGAAAACATTCAGTACTTC. Residues: CASSLALENIQYF.

The chain employs TRBV27 and TRBJ2-1, with D perhaps matching TRBD2 (6 bases). The CDR3 runs to 13 residues. Germline lookup yields CDR1 MNHEY and CDR2 SMNVEV (reference sequence). The V end lost 3 bases, the J end lost 4 bases, and 7 bases lay between the germline ends. CDR3 DNA: TGTGCCAGCAGTTTCGGGACTTACAATGAGCAGTTCTTC. Translated, it gives CASSFGTYNEQFF.

The chain uses TRBV7-9 and TRBJ1-5; TRBD1 might be the D (6 bases). The CDR3 is 14 residues long. V lost 5 bases to trimming and J lost 7 bases, with 15 bases between them. Germline CDR1 SEHNR, CDR2 FQNEAQ (reference sequence). The CDR3, as DNA: TGTGCCAGCAGCGAACAGGGTTGGGGACAGCCCCAGCATTTT. This sequence encodes CASSEQGWGQPQHF.

The V call is TRBV7-8, the J call TRBJ2-3; D not certain. Trimming removed 5 bases from V and 2 bases from J, with 17 bases in between. Looked up from germline, CDR1 is SGHVS and CDR2 is FQNEAQ. The CDR3 is 16 amino acids. The CDR3 spells CASSPEKRRFTDTQYF. The CDR3 DNA follows: TGTGCCAGCAGCCCAGAAAAGAGACGTTTCACAGATACGCAGTATTTT.

J is TRBJ2-3 and V is TRBV10-1; possibly TRBD2 for D (5 bases). Trimming removed 3 bases from V and 5 bases from J, with 15 bases in between. CDR3 length: 15 residues. CDR1 and CDR2 (germline): WNHNN, SYGVQD (reference sequence). In nucleotides, the CDR3 is TGCGCCAGCAGTGACGAGGGTCTTGGTAGAGATACGCAGTATTTT. It specifies CASSDEGLGRDTQYF.

The rearrangement joins TRBV7-2 to TRBJ1-1; a weak D match, TRBD1 (6 bases). CDR3 length equals 14 residues. Trimming took off 5 bases at V and 1 base at J, with 11 bases between the two ends. Germline CDR1 and CDR2: SGHTA and FQGNSA. CDR3 in DNA: TGTGCCAGCAGCATGGGACATCAGAACACTGAAGCTTTCTTT. Protein sequence: CASSMGHQNTEAFF.

The genes are TRBV28 and TRBJ1-1, with a tentative D call TRBD1 (6 bases). Germline values: CDR1 MDHEN, CDR2 SYDVKM. V dropped 2 bases and J dropped 3 bases, with 13 bases sitting between them. This CDR3 has 15 amino acids. The DNA for the CDR3 is TGTGCCAGCAGTTTACGCGTAGGGGGGCACACTGAAGCTTTCTTT. Its protein product is CASSLRVGGHTEAFF.

This chain links TRBV7-6 with TRBJ1-5, with unresolved D. The CDR3 contains 14 residues. Trimming removed 0 bases at V and 2 bases at J, with 5 bases between. CDR1 is SGHVS, CDR2 FNYEAQ, per germline. The CDR3 nucleotides read TGTGCCAGCAGCTTAGCCGGGGGCAATCAGCCCCAGCATTTT. As protein: CASSLAGGNQPQHF.

This sequence joins TRBV29-1 and TRBJ1-2, with TRBD1 identical over 8 bases. There are 15 residues in the CDR3. Germline assignment: CDR1 SQVTM and CDR2 ANQGSEA. V lost 6 bases and J lost 3; bases outside the gene matches: 12. The CDR3, as DNA: TGCAGCGTAGACCAAGGACAGGGAAGGGACTATGGCTACACCTTC. Protein: CSVDQGQGRDYGYTF.

This chain links TRBV6-4 with TRBJ2-2, with 7 bases fitting TRBD1. CDR3 length: 13 residues. The J segment lost 3 bases and the V segment lost 9 bases, leaving 4 bases of the junction unmatched. The germline V gene has CDR1 MRHNA and CDR2 SNTAGT. CDR3 amino acids: CARKGGYTGELFF. The CDR3 coding sequence is TGTGCCAGGAAAGGGGGCTACACCGGGGAGCTGTTTTTT.

This clone was seen more than once but under ten times. The CDR3, as DNA: TGTGCCTGGAAGGGAGCGGGAGTATATGCCGGGGAGCTGTTTTTT. Translated, it gives CAWKGAGVYAGELFF. The chain recombines TRBV30 with TRBJ2-2; the match to TRBD2 covers 8 bases. Germline CDR1 reads GTSNPN; CDR2 reads SVGIG (reference sequence). The CDR3 length is 15 residues. V gave up 4 bases and J gave up 6 bases; unmatched junction bases: 10.

The rearrangement uses TRBV2 and TRBJ2-6; D is uncertain. Germline loops: CDR1 SNHLY, CDR2 FYNNEI. The V end was cut by 6 bases, the J end by 0 bases, with 18 bases between. The CDR3 runs 18 residues. The CDR3 region has the DNA TGTGCCAGCAGCGCCTCCGGTCTGCTTAGCTCTGGGGCCAACGTCCTGACTTTC. Its translation: CASSASGLLSSGANVLTF.

Only a few counts were recorded for this clone. The chain carries TRBV9 and TRBJ2-1, with 13 bases fitting TRBD2. This CDR3 has 18 residues. V was pared by 2 bases and J by 0 bases, with 5 bases of the junction left unmatched. CDR1 is SGDLS and CDR2 is YYNGEE in the germline V gene. The CDR3 loop is CASSVWTSGSSSYNEQFF. The CDR3 DNA is TGTGCCAGCAGCGTGTGGACTAGCGGGAGCTCCTCCTACAATGAGCAGTTCTTC.

CDR3 region: CAISEAGSAQPQHF. As DNA, the CDR3 is TGTGCCATCAGTGAGGCAGGGTCGGCTCAGCCCCAGCATTTT. The V call is TRBV10-3, the J call TRBJ1-5, with TRBD1 as a possible D gene (5 bases). Germline CDR1 reads ENHRY; CDR2 reads SYGVKD. The V and J ends lost 2 bases and 6 bases respectively, with 11 bases between them. The CDR3 runs to 14 residues.

The rearrangement joins TRBV4-3 to TRBJ1-2, with no clear D. CDR1 and CDR2 from the germline V gene are LGHNA and YSLEER. This CDR3 is built from 12 residues. V was cut by 1 base and J by 4 bases, with 4 bases left in between. The CDR3, as DNA: TGCGCCAGCAGCCAAGCCAGCTATGGCTACACCTTC. It yields the protein CASSQASYGYTF.